This passage covers 27 T cell receptor beta chains from one sample sequenced in a study of cytomegalovirus exposure and HLA in healthy donors. Some clones are missing from TCRdb's copy, which holds only in-frame ones; the method was immunoSEQ multiplex PCR. This repertoire shows under 250,000 clones, about nine tenths found once; its top ten account for about 2%. The sequenced material came from PBMCs. These receptors came from a woman aged 18 to 35 in good health and CMV-seropositive.

The chain is built from TRBV28 and TRBJ1-5; D is perhaps TRBD1 (6 bases). V was clipped by 4 bases and J by 2 bases, with 15 bases between them. This CDR3 has 16 amino acids. CDR1 MDHEN and CDR2 SYDVKM come from the germline V gene. CDR3 bases: TGTGCCAGCAGTTCCAACGCAGGGGCGGGCAATCAGCCCCAGCATTTT. Its translation: CASSSNAGAGNQPQHF.

This clone came up a few times. The chain has TRBV6-5 and TRBJ2-1; 7 bases fit TRBD1. In germline, CDR1 is MNHEY, CDR2 SVGAGI. The CDR3 has 14 amino acids. V shed 6 bases and J 5 bases; nucleotides not matched to a gene: 7. This CDR3 is CASRPGTDNNEQFF. The CDR3 region has the DNA TGTGCCAGCAGGCCCGGGACAGATAACAATGAGCAGTTCTTC.

This chain connects TRBV7-8 to TRBJ2-3, with 9 bases that match TRBD2. Germline CDR1 and CDR2: SGHVS and FQNEAQ. The CDR3 runs to 18 residues. The V and J ends lost 4 bases and 4 bases, in that order; junction bases with no gene match: 15. The CDR3 nucleotides are TGTGCCAGCAGCTCAGAAGCCCGAGGCGCGGGAGGGGCAGATACGCAGTATTTT. Residues: CASSSEARGAGGADTQYF.

This chain uses TRBV12-5 with TRBJ1-5; 10 bases agree with TRBD1. The V and J ends lost 2 bases and 4 bases, in that order; junction bases with no gene match: 11. This CDR3 comprises 18 residues. Germline V gene lookup returns CDR1 LGHNT and CDR2 FRNRAP. The CDR3 nucleotides are TGTGCTAGTGGTTTGTCGCCCCGTGGACAGGGGGAAAATCAGCCCCAGCATTTT. Translation gives CASGLSPRGQGENQPQHF.

In nucleotides, the CDR3 is TGTGCCAGCAGCGCGGCTAGCGGGAGGGCCAATGAGCAGTTCTTC. It encodes CASSAASGRANEQFF. V gene TRBV9 combines with J gene TRBJ2-1; 12 bases map to TRBD2. CDR1 and CDR2 (germline): SGDLS, YYNGEE. V shed 3 bases, J shed 6 bases, and the junction held 4 bases outside the gene matches. CDR3 length equals 15 residues. The full variable domain, completed using reference TRBV9 and TRBJ2-1, is DSGVTQTPKHLITATGQRVTLRCSPRSGDLSVYWYQQSLDQGLQFLIQYYNGEERAKGNILERFSAQQFPDLHSELNLSSLELGDSALYFCASSAASGRANEQFFGPGTRLTVL.

V gene TRBV7-9 combines with J gene TRBJ1-4; D perhaps matches TRBD1 (6 bases). Looked up from germline, CDR1 is SEHNR and CDR2 is FQNEAQ (reference sequence). V lost 0 bases and J lost 1, with 6 bases in between. The CDR3 totals 15 residues. This chain's CDR3 is CASSLAQGTNEKLFF. CDR3 DNA sequence: TGTGCCAGCAGCTTAGCACAGGGAACTAATGAAAAACTGTTTTTT.

The rearrangement joins TRBV5-1 to TRBJ2-7; 8 positions match TRBD1. Per germline, CDR1 SGHRS and CDR2 YFSETQ. The V gene end was trimmed by 4 bases and the J gene end by 2 bases; junction bases not matched to a gene: 23. The CDR3 is 20 residues long. For the CDR3, the DNA is TGCGCCAGCAGCATCAGGGGGCGCGGGGTTAGCGGAGCTGGTACCTACGAGCAGTACTTC. Translation gives CASSIRGRGVSGAGTYEQYF. The variable domain in full, completed from reference TRBV5-1 and TRBJ2-7, reads KAGVTQTPRYLIKTRGQQVTLSCSPISGHRSVSWYQQTPGQGLQFLFEYFSETQRNKGNFPGRFSGRQFSNSRSEMNVSTLELGDSALYLCASSIRGRGVSGAGTYEQYFGPGTRLTVT.

The gene calls are TRBV29-1 and TRBJ1-1, with D tentatively TRBD1 (5 bases). This CDR3 contains 16 residues. Germline V CDR1 and CDR2: SQVTM, ANQGSEA. V lost 6 bases to trimming and J lost 3 bases, with 23 bases between them. CDR3 protein: CSVGLFVRTPDTEAFF. CDR3 coding DNA: TGCAGCGTCGGGCTTTTTGTGAGGACACCCGACACTGAAGCTTTCTTT. The full variable domain, with the rest looked up from reference TRBV29-1 and TRBJ1-1, is SAVISQKPSRDICQRGTSLTIQCQVDSQVTMMFWYRQQPGQSLTLIATANQGSEATYESGFVIDKFPISRPNLTFSTLTVSNMSPEDSSIYLCSVGLFVRTPDTEAFFGQGTRLTVV.

The V gene is TRBV4-2, the J gene TRBJ2-5, with a possible D match to TRBD2 (6 bases). The CDR3 runs to 13 residues. The germline V gene encodes CDR1 LGHNA and CDR2 YNFKEQ. V gave up 3 bases and J gave up 2 bases, with 7 bases separating them. For the CDR3, the DNA is TGTGCCAGCAGCCAGGACTATCAAGAGACCCAGTACTTC. Protein product: CASSQDYQETQYF.

This rearrangement joins TRBV5-4 to TRBJ2-1, with 10 nucleotides matching TRBD1. Germline V gene sequence: CDR1 SGHNT, CDR2 YYREEE (reference sequence). This CDR3 has 14 residues. V was clipped by 0 bases and J by 8 bases; unmatched bases: 2. For the CDR3, the DNA is TGTGCCAGCAGCTTGGGGACAGGGGGGGATGAGCAGTTCTTC. It translates to CASSLGTGGDEQFF.

The chain uses TRBV27 and TRBJ2-7, with D possibly matching TRBD1 (5 bases). CDR3 length: 14 residues. V gave up 6 bases and J gave up 6 bases, with 18 bases separating them. Germline V gene data show CDR1 as MNHEY and CDR2 as SMNVEV (reference sequence). CDR3 DNA sequence: TGTGCCAGCAGCCCTCGGGCAGGGTGGATCGAGCAGTACTTC. Translated, it gives CASSPRAGWIEQYF.

V gene TRBV30 combines with J gene TRBJ2-1, with TRBD2 as a possible D gene (5 bases). The CDR3 sequence is 15 residues long. V was clipped by 1 base and J by 3 bases, with 13 bases between them. Germline loops: CDR1 GTSNPN, CDR2 SVGIG (reference sequence). CDR3 in DNA: TGTGCCTGGAGTGGCGTTACTAGTCTCTACAATGAGCAGTTCTTC. It codes for CAWSGVTSLYNEQFF.

The gene calls are TRBV5-5 and TRBJ2-7, with a weak D call TRBD2 (5 bases). Trimming cost V 4 bases and J 2 bases, with 13 bases left between them. This CDR3 is built from 14 residues. CDR1 is SGHKS, CDR2 YYEKEE, per germline (reference sequence). The CDR3 nucleotides read TGTGCCAGCAGCCGAGGGTTGACCCCCTACGAGCAGTACTTC. Its translation: CASSRGLTPYEQYF.

This clone was found a few times. V and J are TRBV6-6 and TRBJ1-5; maybe TRBD1 (5 bases). The CDR3 has 13 residues. Trimming shortened V by 7 bases and J by 8 bases, and 15 bases separated the two germline ends. CDR1 and CDR2 from the germline V gene are MNHNY and SVGAGI (reference sequence). CDR3 loop: CASTRTISEPQHF. CDR3 nucleotide sequence: TGTGCCAGCACCAGGACAATCAGCGAGCCCCAGCATTTT.

The CDR3 loop is CASSQDSGQGITGELFF. CDR3 DNA sequence: TGCGCCAGCAGCCAAGATTCTGGACAGGGTATAACCGGGGAGCTGTTTTTT. The chain couples TRBV4-1 to TRBJ2-2; 8 bases are a match to TRBD1. The CDR3 spans 17 residues. Per the germline V gene, CDR1 is MGHRA and CDR2 is YSYEKL. Trimming took 0 bases from V and 5 from J; bases not matched to a gene: 8.

This chain joins TRBV18 and TRBJ2-3; 7 nucleotides agree with TRBD2. Germline assignment: CDR1 KGHSH and CDR2 LQKENI. Unmatched junction bases numbered 15, after V lost 2 bases and J lost 4 bases. The CDR3 contains 18 residues. The CDR3 reads CASSPSVGGGPSADTQYF. Written as DNA, the CDR3 is TGTGCCAGCTCACCATCGGTCGGGGGAGGGCCCTCAGCAGATACGCAGTATTTT.

The rearrangement joins TRBV28 to TRBJ2-7, with 7 bases aligning to TRBD2. The CDR3 extends over 14 amino acids. Looked up from germline, CDR1 is MDHEN and CDR2 is SYDVKM. The V and J ends lost 4 bases and 3 bases, in that order; junction bases with no gene match: 6. The CDR3 loop reads CASSSRTSSYEQYF. The CDR3, as DNA: TGTGCCAGCAGTTCCCGGACTAGTAGCTACGAGCAGTACTTC.

On this clone itself: This CDR3 is also generated by other DNA sequences in the sample. V and J are TRBV27 and TRBJ1-4, with D possibly matching TRBD1 (5 bases). V gave up 2 bases and J gave up 5 bases, with 6 bases separating them. This CDR3 spans 13 amino acids. The germline V gene encodes CDR1 MNHEY and CDR2 SMNVEV (reference sequence). DNA for the CDR3: TGTGCCAGCAGTTTACGGGGGAATGAAAAACTGTTTTTT. Amino acids: CASSLRGNEKLFF.

J is TRBJ2-2 and V is TRBV28, with D perhaps TRBD2 (7 bases). Germline V gene lookup returns CDR1 MDHEN and CDR2 SYDVKM. The V gene lost 2 bases and the J gene lost 6 bases, with 10 bases spanning the gap. The CDR3 contains 14 residues. CDR3 region: CASSLTGRAGELFF. The CDR3 DNA reads as TGTGCCAGCAGTTTAACAGGGAGGGCCGGGGAGCTGTTTTTT.

The V call is TRBV5-8, the J call TRBJ1-1; D is perhaps TRBD1 (5 bases). Deletions cut 4 bases from V and 5 bases from J, with 18 bases between. CDR1 SGHTS and CDR2 YDEGEE come from the germline V gene. The CDR3 contains 15 residues. CDR3 bases: TGTGCCAGCAGCCCTGGGGGGGGGTTCGGGACTGAAGCTTTCTTT. Translating it yields CASSPGGGFGTEAFF.

The chain couples TRBV6-5 to TRBJ1-3; 8 bases agree with TRBD1. Trimming removed 5 bases from V and 4 bases from J; junction bases left unmatched: 4. This CDR3 contains 14 residues. Germline lookup yields CDR1 MNHEY and CDR2 SVGAGI. CDR3 coding DNA: TGTGCCAGCAGTCGATGGACAGGGGGAAACACCATATATTTT. This gives the protein CASSRWTGGNTIYF.

The rearrangement uses TRBV6-5 and TRBJ1-3, with D maybe TRBD1 (6 bases). Trimming left V 6 bases short and J 2 bases short, with 14 bases between. CDR3 length: 15 residues. Germline lookup yields CDR1 MNHEY and CDR2 SVGAGI. The CDR3 coding sequence is TGTGCCAGCAGGCCGGGACAATCGACTGGAAACACCATATATTTT. The encoded protein is CASRPGQSTGNTIYF.

This sequence joins TRBV6-5 and TRBJ1-1; D gene uncertain. Trimming took 6 bases from V and 0 from J, leaving 5 bases between them. Germline CDR1 MNHEY, CDR2 SVGAGI. CDR3 length equals 12 residues. The CDR3 DNA sequence: TGTGCCAGCAGCCGTATGAACACTGAAGCTTTCTTT. Protein product: CASSRMNTEAFF.

This sequence joins TRBV28 and TRBJ2-7; 8 positions match TRBD1. The J segment lost 1 base and the V segment lost 4 bases, leaving 15 bases of the junction unmatched. Germline V gene data show CDR1 as MDHEN and CDR2 as SYDVKM. The CDR3 runs 18 residues. The CDR3 coding sequence is TGTGCCAGCAGTTCCCCTCCGGGACAGGTTGAACTGTCCTACGAGCAGTACTTC. Translated, it gives CASSSPPGQVELSYEQYF.

The CDR3: CASIPGQGLFSGNTIYF. CDR3 DNA sequence: TGTGCCAGCATCCCGGGACAGGGTTTATTCTCTGGAAACACCATATATTTT. The chain recombines TRBV2 with TRBJ1-3; 9 bases line up with TRBD1. The germline V gene encodes CDR1 SNHLY and CDR2 FYNNEI. This CDR3 contains 17 residues. The V gene end was trimmed by 7 bases and the J gene end by 0 bases; junction bases not matched to a gene: 10.

CDR3 residues: CASSSGLAGGMKYF. The CDR3 DNA is TGTGCCAGCAGTTCGGGACTAGCGGGAGGAATGAAGTATTTT. The J gene is TRBJ2-3, the V gene TRBV27, with 15 bases fitting TRBD2. CDR1 MNHEY and CDR2 SMNVEV come from the germline V gene (reference sequence). The length of the CDR3 is 14 residues. The V gene end was trimmed by 4 bases and the J gene end by 13 bases; junction bases not matched to a gene: 6.

The chain employs TRBV5-1 and TRBJ2-1; 7 nucleotides align to TRBD2. Per germline, CDR1 SGHRS and CDR2 YFSETQ. This CDR3 spans 15 amino acids. The J segment lost 7 bases and the V segment lost 4 bases, leaving 11 bases of the junction unmatched. The CDR3 bases are TGCGCCAGCAGCCCCTTTCTCGGCGGGAGAAATGAGCAGTTCTTC. Its translation is CASSPFLGGRNEQFF.